A selection of T cell receptor beta chains follows, all from one sample in a study of cytomegalovirus exposure and HLA in healthy donors. Sequencing used immunoSEQ multiplex PCR; TCRdb keeps in-frame clones, though not all of them. The sample records tens of thousands of clones, roughly three quarters being singletons. The sequenced material came from PBMCs. These receptors all stem from a male donor in good health and CMV-seronegative. The CDR3 runs from the conserved cysteine through the conserved F or W. Fields, in order: clone size, D gene, J gene, V gene, CDR3 protein, CDR3 DNA. A D gene is named only where the DNA matches it firmly. Size is omitted from some rows. Given values are once, few, many or a class for expanded clones.

NA NA TRBJ1-4 TRBV7-2 CASSSQGGKLFF TGTGCCAGCAGCTCACAGGGAGGGAAACTGTTTTTT
NA NA TRBJ2-1 TRBV11-2 CASSLIPQLEQFF TGTGCCAGCAGCTTGATACCCCAACTCGAGCAGTTCTTC
NA TRBD1 TRBJ1-2 TRBV28 CASRGQGNGYTF TGTGCCAGCAGGGGACAGGGTAATGGCTACACCTTC
NA TRBD2 TRBJ2-2 TRBV28 CASSAGGRDGLGELFF TGTGCCAGCAGTGCGGGAGGGCGTGACGGTCTCGGGGAGCTGTTTTTT
few NA TRBJ1-1 TRBV28 CASSFLGSSMAKAFF TGTGCCAGCAGTTTTCTCGGGTCCTCTATGGCGAAAGCTTTCTTT
once NA TRBJ2-7 TRBV5-1 CASFGSESYEQYF TGCGCCAGCTTTGGGAGCGAATCCTACGAGCAGTACTTC
few TRBD2 TRBJ2-3 TRBV6-5 CASSQTSGRTHTQYF TGTGCCAGCAGTCAGACTAGCGGGAGAACCCATACGCAGTATTTT
NA NA TRBJ2-1 TRBV7-9 CASSGQSSYNEQFF TGTGCCAGCAGCGGCCAAAGCTCCTACAATGAGCAGTTCTTC
NA TRBD1 TRBJ1-5 TRBV27 CASSGTEYSNQPQHF TGTGCCAGCTCCGGGACAGAGTATAGCAATCAGCCCCAGCATTTT
NA NA TRBJ2-2 TRBV4-3 CASSQAGNTGELFF TGCGCCAGCAGCCAAGCCGGGAACACCGGGGAGCTGTTTTTT
NA NA TRBJ1-2 TRBV4-3 CASSQTPSYYGYTF TGCGCCAGCAGCCAAACGCCCAGTTACTATGGCTACACCTTC
NA NA TRBJ1-2 TRBV6-1 CASSEWKVGHGYTF TGTGCCAGCAGTGAATGGAAGGTGGGGCATGGCTACACCTTC
once TRBD1 TRBJ1-2 TRBV28 CASSLYRGLYGYTF TGTGCCAGCAGTTTGTACAGGGGGCTCTATGGCTACACCTTC